Below, one T cell receptor beta chain is given with its context. The record originates from a study of cytomegalovirus exposure and HLA in healthy donors. Turning to the study itself: The roughly 700 first-cohort repertoires shared a platform with the roughly 110 validation repertoires, as reported in a later analysis.

Looked up from germline, CDR1 is GTSNPN and CDR2 is SVGIG (reference sequence). The CDR3 loop spans 13 amino acids. The V and J ends lost 3 bases and 6 bases respectively, with 11 bases between them. Profiled with immunoSEQ multiplex PCR; TCRdb holds only in-frame clones, not every one. The data show about 120,000 clones, about 84% seen once. Specimen: PBMCs. The clonotype was recovered from a woman aged 25 to 45 in good health and CMV-seronegative. The chain employs TRBV30 and TRBJ2-2, with a weak D call TRBD2 (6 bases). The CDR3 spells CAWRGTGAGELFF. CDR3 DNA: TGTGCCTGGAGGGGAACGGGGGCCGGGGAGCTGTTTTTT.